The 21 T cell receptor beta chains listed next were all sequenced from one sample in a study of T cell repertoires in cytomegalovirus infection. Their recognized antigens are unknown. One entry per CDR3 protein results from TCRdb running MiXCR on the reads. The sample shows hundreds of thousands of distinct CDR3 sequences, around 32% of them seen only once. The sequencing here drew on cultured PBMCs, taken from culture after CMV antigen stimulation. The receptor set was obtained from a human donor in good health (CMV status not recorded). Some clones in this sample may be carry-over from other donors' samples.

A few counts support this clonotype. The chain uses TRBV11-2 and TRBJ2-7, with 7 bases that match TRBD1. The CDR3 extends over 14 amino acids. Trimming took 5 bases from V and 2 from J; bases not matched to a gene: 6. Germline-derived CDR1 and CDR2 are SGHAT and FQNNGV. The CDR3 DNA sequence: TGTGCCAGCAGCCCTCGGGACAGCCCCTACGAGCAGTACTTC. This encodes CASSPRDSPYEQYF.

The chain carries TRBV2 and TRBJ2-3; D may be TRBD2 (6 bases). The CDR3 covers 14 residues. Between the trimmed V and J ends, which lost 3 bases and 2 bases, there was a span of 9 bases. Per the germline V gene, CDR1 is SNHLY and CDR2 is FYNNEI. CDR3 nucleotide sequence: TGTGCCAGCAGTGAGGAGGGTATCACAGATACGCAGTATTTT. Its protein product is CASSEEGITDTQYF.

As to this clonotype: The CDR3 ends on some other residue instead of the conserved phenylalanine or tryptophan, so this is likely a read error. The chain recombines TRBV7-2 with TRBJ2-7; TRBD2 aligns across 7 bases. J was trimmed by 3 bases and V by 1 base; bases with no gene match: 6. Germline V gene data show CDR1 as SGHTA and CDR2 as FQGNSA. The CDR3 is 15 amino acids. In DNA form, the CDR3 reads TGTGCCAGCAGCTTAGGAGGACTAGTGAGCTACGAGCAGTACTCC. Its translation is CASSLGGLVSYEQYS.

In its sample, this clonotype was seen a few times. The chain couples TRBV10-3 to TRBJ1-5; 7 bases are a match to TRBD1. The CDR3 is made up of 15 amino acids. V was clipped by 8 bases and J by 0 bases; unmatched bases: 7. Germline V lookup: CDR1 ENHRY, CDR2 SYGVKD. The CDR3 nucleotides read TGTGCCATCCAATCTACAGGGGATAGCAATCAGCCCCAGCATTTT. Protein: CAIQSTGDSNQPQHF.

This sequence joins TRBV2 and TRBJ2-3, with 8 bases lining up with TRBD1. The CDR3 totals 13 residues. Germline V gives CDR1 SNHLY, CDR2 FYNNEI. V lost 6 bases to trimming and J lost 4 bases; unmatched junction nucleotides: 3. The CDR3 bases are TGTGCCAGCAGGACAGGGGTCGCAGATACGCAGTATTTT. Amino acids: CASRTGVADTQYF.

This clonotype was recorded many times. The chain employs TRBV29-1 and TRBJ2-5; no reliable D call. The CDR3 has 12 residues. CDR1 is SQVTM and CDR2 is ANQGSEA in the germline V gene. The V end lost 6 bases, the J end lost 7 bases, and 15 bases lay between the germline ends. CDR3 sequence: CSVWGNPGTQYF. In DNA form, the CDR3 reads TGCAGCGTGTGGGGAAATCCAGGGACCCAGTACTTC.

Only a few counts were recorded for this clonotype. The chain links TRBV20-1 to TRBJ2-2; weak D call: TRBD1 (6 bases). With 1 base removed from V and 1 base from J, the gap between germline ends came to 7 bases. The CDR3 loop spans 14 amino acids. Germline-derived CDR1 and CDR2 are DFQATT and SNEGSKA (reference sequence). The chain's CDR3 is CSARVTGNTGELFF. The CDR3 nucleotides are TGCAGTGCTAGAGTGACAGGGAACACCGGGGAGCTGTTTTTT.

This chain connects TRBV28 to TRBJ1-1; D is undetermined. Germline CDR1 reads MDHEN; CDR2 reads SYDVKM. CDR3 length equals 11 residues. Between the trimmed V and J ends, which lost 2 bases and 8 bases, there was a span of 6 bases. CDR3 protein: CASSLRLEAFF. The DNA for the CDR3 is TGTGCCAGCAGTTTACGACTAGAAGCTTTCTTT.

V and J are TRBV7-8 and TRBJ2-7; the D call may be TRBD1 or TRBD2 (5 bases each). The germline V and J ends were trimmed by 5 bases and 6 bases, with 17 bases remaining between them. From germline, CDR1 is SGHVS and CDR2 FQNEAQ. The CDR3 consists of 14 residues. DNA for the CDR3: TGTGCCAGCAGCCAGGGACCCTCTGGCGGCGAGCAGTACTTC. Amino acid sequence: CASSQGPSGGEQYF.

This clonotype turned up a few times. This chain joins TRBV7-2 and TRBJ1-2, with 9 bases matching TRBD1. The germline V gene has CDR1 SGHTA and CDR2 FQGNSA. The junction had 11 bases not matched to a gene; V was cut back by 5 bases and J by 4 bases. The length of the CDR3 is 16 residues. The CDR3: CASSKTTGGEVYGYTF. CDR3 coding DNA: TGTGCCAGCAGCAAAACCACAGGGGGCGAAGTCTATGGCTACACCTTC.

In this sample, this clonotype turned up a few times. The chain employs TRBV7-6 and TRBJ1-6; D gene ambiguous. The CDR3 sequence is 15 residues long. CDR1 and CDR2 (germline): SGHVS, FNYEAQ. V lost 0 bases, J lost 5 bases, and 8 bases lay in between. CDR3 sequence (DNA): TGTGCCAGCAGCTTAGCTCCAGGACATAATTCACCCCTCCACTTT. This gives the protein CASSLAPGHNSPLHF. Full variable domain (outside the CDR3, taken from reference TRBV7-6 and TRBJ1-6): GAGVSQSPRYKVTKRGQDVALRCDPISGHVSLYWYRQALGQGPEFLTYFNYEAQQDKSGLPNDRFSAERPEGSISTLTIQRTEQRDSAMYRCASSLAPGHNSPLHFGNGTRLTVT.

This chain uses TRBV28 with TRBJ1-4, with D possibly matching TRBD1 (6 bases). This CDR3 region has 18 residues. Trimming removed 4 bases at V and 0 bases at J, with 18 bases between. Germline values: CDR1 MDHEN, CDR2 SYDVKM. CDR3 in DNA: TGTGCCAGCAGTTCCTCCCATGGGGGCTTGGCAACTAATGAAAAACTGTTTTTT. Its protein is CASSSSHGGLATNEKLFF. Full variable domain (rest looked up from reference TRBV28 and TRBJ1-4): DVKVTQSSRYLVKRTGEKVFLECVQDMDHENMFWYRQDPGLGLRLIYFSYDVKMKEKGDIPEGYSVSREKKERFSLILESASTNQTSMYLCASSSSHGGLATNEKLFFGSGTQLSVL.

This clonotype was counted only a few times. The chain has TRBV20-1 and TRBJ2-3; D is possibly TRBD1 (5 bases). Between the trimmed V and J ends, which lost 0 bases and 2 bases, there was a span of 9 bases. CDR3 length: 14 amino acids. The germline gives CDR1 DFQATT, CDR2 SNEGSKA (reference sequence). This CDR3 reads CSAREDSATDTQYF. CDR3 DNA sequence: TGCAGTGCTAGAGAAGACAGCGCCACAGATACGCAGTATTTT.

V is TRBV5-4 and J is TRBJ2-3; no clear D gene. V dropped 0 bases and J dropped 4 bases, with 9 bases sitting between them. The V gene's germline CDR1 is SGHNT and CDR2 YYREEE (reference sequence). The CDR3 is made up of 14 amino acids. CDR3 loop: CASSLASRSDTQYF. Here the CDR3 DNA reads TGTGCCAGCAGCTTGGCCTCTAGGTCAGATACGCAGTATTTT.

Only a few counts were recorded for this clonotype. J is TRBJ2-7 and V is TRBV20-1, with TRBD2 matching 14 bases. V was clipped by 5 bases and J by 7 bases; unmatched bases: 10. Germline V CDR1 and CDR2: DFQATT, SNEGSKA (reference sequence). CDR3 length: 15 amino acids. CDR3 amino acids: CSARRLAGGTGEQYF. The CDR3 DNA follows: TGCAGTGCTCGCAGACTAGCGGGGGGGACCGGGGAGCAGTACTTC.

The rearrangement joins TRBV20-1 to TRBJ2-7, with TRBD2 matching 7 bases. Germline CDR1 DFQATT, CDR2 SNEGSKA (reference sequence). The CDR3 has 12 residues. The ends lost 4 bases at V and 7 bases at J; junction bases unmatched: 7. The DNA of the CDR3 is TGCAGTGCTATAGGGTCCGGGAGGGAGCAGTACTTC. This encodes CSAIGSGREQYF.

The chain combines TRBV19 with TRBJ1-2; D not resolved. With 3 bases removed from V and 8 bases from J, the gap between germline ends came to 16 bases. The CDR3 consists of 14 residues. Looked up from germline, CDR1 is LNHDA and CDR2 is SQIVND (reference sequence). CDR3 bases: TGTGCCAGTAGTATCAGGTTAACCCTCCTCGGCTACACCTTC. This sequence encodes CASSIRLTLLGYTF.

The chain links TRBV20-1 to TRBJ2-7; a weak D match, TRBD1 (5 bases). Looked up from germline, CDR1 is DFQATT and CDR2 is SNEGSKA (reference sequence). V was shortened by 4 bases and J by 5 bases, with 15 bases between the two germline ends. This CDR3 has 13 residues. The CDR3 region is CSATGIRAHEQYF. The CDR3 coding sequence is TGCAGTGCTACCGGAATCAGGGCCCACGAGCAGTACTTC.

The chain combines TRBV6-1 with TRBJ2-3; D possibly uses TRBD1 or TRBD2 (6 bases each). Trimming removed 3 bases from V and 5 bases from J, with 9 bases in between. This CDR3 region has 13 residues. Germline V gene data show CDR1 as MNHNS and CDR2 as SASEGT. The CDR3 DNA follows: TGTGCCAGCAGTGACGAGGGGGGAGATACGCAGTATTTT. This gives the protein CASSDEGGDTQYF.

The rearrangement joins TRBV11-2 to TRBJ2-3, with 7 bases that match TRBD2. CDR3 size: 16 residues. Trimming removed 5 bases from V and 2 bases from J; junction bases left unmatched: 10. The germline V gene encodes CDR1 SGHAT and CDR2 FQNNGV. The CDR3 bases are TGTGCCAGCAGCCCCTGGGGAGCGGGGTCCACAGATACGCAGTATTTT. This encodes CASSPWGAGSTDTQYF.

The chain joins TRBV6-2 or TRBV6-3 to TRBJ2-2; possible D gene TRBD1, 5 bases. In germline, CDR1 is MNHEY, CDR2 SVGEGT. The germline V and J ends were trimmed by 7 bases and 8 bases, with 14 bases remaining between them. The CDR3 runs to 13 residues. The DNA for the CDR3 is TGTGCCAGCACAGATAACAGGCTGGGGGAGCTGTTTTTT. The encoded protein is CASTDNRLGELFF.